This record looks at one T cell receptor (beta chain) sequence and its context. Its antigen is unknown. No much larger clone exists at a distance of one base, and base qualities are not known. The CDR3 regions of human TCRbeta chains were analyzed by immunosequencing. The study's processing was this. TCRs in the repertoires were matched against a reference library of SARS-CoV-2-specific TCRs that had been generated with the MIRA antigen-specificity platform. Breadth was defined as the fraction of unique TCRs that were SARS-CoV-2-associated. Depth was defined as the fraction of total T cells that were SARS-CoV-2-associated. Each spike-specific TCR was assigned to its reactive spike region and to a CD4 or CD8 class using the MIRA data. Log10-transformed breadth and depth values were compared by one-way ANOVA with Sidak's multiple comparisons tests. The table was pulled from immuneACCESS by TCRdb, which kept in-frame rearrangements only. Such tables lose some clones; where checked, under half of the loss comes from unresolved V genes, and the rest has no known cause. The V and J calls and clone size come from that table; D and trimming were worked out from the DNA. Counted in this sample were roughly 80,000 clones; 90% to 95% of them appeared once. Roughly 4.8% of the sample lies in the top ten.

Inclusive of the bounding cysteine and phenylalanine, the CDR3 is 15 residues long. Of the read, only the CDR3 DNA is kept; its 45 bases are in frame from base 1. CDR1 LNHDA and CDR2 SQIVND are derived from the germline V gene (reference sequence). V loses 7 bases of germline sequence and J loses 0 bases, and the interval between the two ends is 12 bases. In the paper's terms, the time point label means: baseline before first vaccination. The treatment or condition label, as the study defines it: meningococcal conjugate vaccine given as trial control. Samples from vaccinated people were obtained from the UK trials COV001 and COV002, which included a single-blind randomized controlled phase 2/3 trial of AZD1222 (ChAdOx1 nCoV-19) in healthy adults. For TCRbeta chain sequencing, PBMC samples from trial participants were taken at day 0 and at day 28 after the second dose. This sample is drawn from a study of T cell responses to AZD1222 COVID-19 vaccine (dated by TCRdb to the early 2020s). Looking at the study overall: TCR sequencing covered 230 or so trial participants: 200 to 220 given two doses of AZD1222 and about 26 given two doses of MenACWY control vaccine. Trial participants were enrolled by age into subgroups of 18-55, 56-69 and 70-plus years, and roughly 160, 29 and 62 TCR-sequenced participants, respectively, were included in these subgroups. Overall study results and their limits: A significant rise in spike-specific TCR breadth and depth was observed after two AZD1222 doses relative to day 0 and relative to MenACWY recipients. The 56-69-year group was small, and its depth increase did not reach significance, likely because of low power. Participants were mostly white British and included more females than males, and it was suggested by the authors that clonal diversity may have been underestimated. Vaccine-associated CD4 TCRs spanned the whole spike protein, with dominant responses in regions 160-218 and 743-854. Only five to seven AZD1222 recipients were SARS-CoV-2 seropositive at baseline, limiting conclusions about previously exposed vaccinees. No day 14 peak-response samples were available, so repertoires were characterized only after the peak T cell response. Nearly half of unique spike-specific TCRs reportedly recognized epitopes outside regions mutated in the B.1.351 and B.1.1.7 variants.

The sample here was peripheral blood, taken on day 0 of MenACWY control vaccination. Recombination joined TRBV19 with TRBJ2-2; the D region possibly corresponds to TRBD1 (5 bases align). The source is an adult in good health. The nucleotides are TGTGCCAGTACGAAGGGGTCTACGAACACCGGGGAGCTGTTTTTT. This codes for CASTKGSTNTGELFF.